The clone carrying this T cell receptor (beta chain) appeared many times. This entry comes from a study of blood T cells in healthy people across ages. Sample-barcoded 5' priming and a J-beta primer mix drove a second PCR of roughly 6 to 12 cycles. In TCRdb, the 5' RACE reads were re-called with MiXCR into one record per CDR3 protein. The sample includes just under 900,000 distinct CDR3 sequences, under 35% of them seen just once. V lost 4 bases and J lost 2; bases outside the gene matches: 7. The CDR3 loop spans 14 amino acids. CDR1 is DFQATT, CDR2 SNEGSKA, per germline (reference sequence). The specimen sequenced was blood. The J gene is TRBJ2-5, the V gene TRBV20-1, with 7 bases fitting TRBD2. The source is a woman aged 80 or older in good health. CDR3: CSANTQGLQETQYF. CDR3 bases: TGCAGTGCTAACACGCAGGGACTACAAGAGACCCAGTACTTC.